What follows are 5 T cell receptor beta chains derived from one specimen sequenced in a study of T cells after yellow fever vaccination. TCRdb recomputed calls from the 5' RACE reads with MiXCR, one row per CDR3 protein. This sample has around 140,000 distinct CDR3 sequences, with roughly 8.2% found just once. The input for sequencing was CD4+ T cells sorted from PBMCs, taken 5 days after the yellow fever booster vaccination. Receptors originate from a man younger than 45 who received the YFV17D yellow fever vaccine.

At least ten counts were recorded for this clonotype. This sequence joins TRBV6-5 and TRBJ2-7; D remains unclear. Between the trimmed V and J ends, which lost 4 bases and 6 bases, there was a span of 16 bases. From germline, CDR1 is MNHEY and CDR2 SVGAGI. This CDR3 has 14 residues. The CDR3 DNA sequence: TGTGCCAGCAGTTTTGCGTCAGAGGTGGGCGAGCAGTACTTC. Translation gives CASSFASEVGEQYF.

This clonotype occurred many times. The rearrangement joins TRBV6-1 to TRBJ2-7, with 11 bases identical to TRBD1. The CDR3 totals 17 residues. V was pared by 6 bases and J by 5 bases, with 15 bases of the junction left unmatched. Germline CDR1 MNHNS, CDR2 SASEGT. This chain's CDR3 is CASSFAHPGQGDHEQYF. CDR3 nucleotide sequence: TGTGCCAGCAGCTTTGCTCATCCGGGACAGGGGGACCACGAGCAGTACTTC.

This clonotype was seen ten or more times. The chain recombines TRBV14 with TRBJ1-1; tentative D call: TRBD1 (5 bases). The germline V gene has CDR1 SGHDN and CDR2 FVKESK. The V and J ends lost 1 base and 7 bases respectively, with 10 bases between them. CDR3 length: 13 amino acids. The CDR3 here is CASSQVGGNEAFF. The CDR3 region has the DNA TGTGCCAGCAGCCAAGTCGGGGGGAATGAAGCTTTCTTT.

The sample holds many counts of this clonotype. This chain uses TRBV7-2 with TRBJ2-3; D remains ambiguous. CDR3 size: 12 residues. From germline, CDR1 is SGHTA and CDR2 FQGNSA. Deletions cut 5 bases from V and 2 bases from J, with 5 bases between. The CDR3 spells CASSTYTDTQYF. DNA for the CDR3: TGTGCCAGCAGCACGTACACAGATACGCAGTATTTT. Combining the CDR3 with reference TRBV7-2 and TRBJ2-3 gives the whole variable domain GAGVSQSPSNKVTEKGKDVELRCDPISGHTALYWYRQSLGQGLEFLIYFQGNSAPDKSGLPSDRFSAERTGGSVSTLTIQRTQQEDSAVYLCASSTYTDTQYFGPGTRLTVL.

The table lists this clonotype with a count of one. This may come from a read error, since a much larger clone is one base off. The chain recombines TRBV7-2 with TRBJ1-2, with a possible D match to TRBD1 (5 bases). CDR3 length equals 13 residues. With 3 bases removed from V and 4 bases from J, the gap between germline ends came to 9 bases. The germline gives CDR1 SGHTA, CDR2 FQGNSA. The chain's CDR3 is CASSFRQSYGYTF. In DNA, the CDR3 is TGTGCCAGCAGCTTTCGACAGAGCTATGGCTACACCTTC.